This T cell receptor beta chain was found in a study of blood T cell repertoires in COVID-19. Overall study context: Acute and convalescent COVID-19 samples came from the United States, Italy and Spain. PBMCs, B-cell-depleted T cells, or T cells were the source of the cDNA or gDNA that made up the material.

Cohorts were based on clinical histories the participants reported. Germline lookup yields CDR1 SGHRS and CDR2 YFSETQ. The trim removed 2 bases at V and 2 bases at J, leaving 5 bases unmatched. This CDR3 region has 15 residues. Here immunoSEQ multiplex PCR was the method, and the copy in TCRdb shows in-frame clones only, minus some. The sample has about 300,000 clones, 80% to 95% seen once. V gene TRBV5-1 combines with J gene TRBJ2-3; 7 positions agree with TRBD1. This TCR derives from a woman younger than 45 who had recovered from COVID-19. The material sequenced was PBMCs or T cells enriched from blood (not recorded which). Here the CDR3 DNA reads TGCGCCAGCAGCTTCGGACAGGTTCTCACAGATACGCAGTATTTT. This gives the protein CASSFGQVLTDTQYF. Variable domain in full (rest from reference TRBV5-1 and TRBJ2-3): KAGVTQTPRYLIKTRGQQVTLSCSPISGHRSVSWYQQTPGQGLQFLFEYFSETQRNKGNFPGRFSGRQFSNSRSEMNVSTLELGDSALYLCASSFGQVLTDTQYFGPGTRLTVL.